This note documents a single T cell receptor beta chain sequence. The antigen is undetermined. The data were obtained in a study of graft-versus-host responses after intestinal transplantation. In the study overall: As for transplant type, recipients had multivisceral, liver-intestinal, or isolated intestinal grafts. The study gave all recipients anti-thymocyte globulin induction, then tacrolimus and steroids for 2 to 3 years. General study results and limits: After transplant, early declines in HvG clones were associated with peak levels of circulating GvH clones.

CDR1 is LGHNA and CDR2 is YSLEER in the germline V gene. The ends lost 3 bases at V and 7 bases at J; junction bases unmatched: 4. CDR3 length equals 15 residues. TCRdb's table, derived via immunoSEQ multiplex PCR, lists solely in-frame clones and lacks some. This table has about 64,000 clones, more than 90% appearing once. The J gene is TRBJ2-2, the V gene TRBV4-3, with 11 nucleotides matching TRBD1. Sequencing was performed on unstimulated CD8+ T cells sorted from spleen or lymph node cells, taken before transplant. The origin of this receptor is a human donor who was the organ donor for an intestinal transplant. CDR3 in amino acids: CASSQWDRGFGELFF. Written as DNA, the CDR3 is TGCGCCAGCAGCCAGTGGGACAGGGGGTTCGGGGAGCTGTTTTTT.